This T cell receptor (beta chain) was sequenced during a study of T cell repertoires in cytomegalovirus infection. Using its own MiXCR run on the reads, TCRdb lists one record per CDR3 protein. Of hundreds of thousands of distinct CDR3 sequences listed, around 35% were seen once; the top ten hold 15% to 20%. Note on this clonotype: Antigen specificity is unknown.

Trimming shortened V by 7 bases and J by 6 bases, and 19 bases separated the two germline ends. The CDR3 extends over 15 amino acids. The germline V gene has CDR1 LNHDA and CDR2 SQIVND (reference sequence). The receptor comes from a human donor in good health (CMV status not recorded). Some clones in this sample may be carry-over from other donors' samples. This sequence joins TRBV19 and TRBJ1-5; maybe TRBD1 (6 bases). The sample in question was cultured PBMCs, obtained from culture after CMV antigen stimulation. CDR3 region: CASNTGDIRGQPQHF. The CDR3 coding sequence is TGTGCCAGTAATACCGGGGACATTCGCGGTCAGCCCCAGCATTTT.